One T cell receptor (beta chain) is described in this entry. Seattle's enrolled individuals joined amid active infection and were then monitored longitudinally. The CDR3 runs to 19 residues. Germline V gene sequence: CDR1 KGHDR, CDR2 SFDVKD. V lost 0 bases and J lost 7; bases outside the gene matches: 13. The source of the sample is a study of blood T cell repertoires in COVID-19. Produced via immunoSEQ multiplex PCR; TCRdb's table is partial and in-frame only. Counted here are approximately 140,000 clones, 80% to 90% occurring once; the ten biggest clones make up around 8%. The gene calls are TRBV24-1 and TRBJ2-1, with 11 bases matching TRBD1. Source material: peripheral blood. The receptor was derived from an older woman with COVID-19, enrolled during active disease. CDR3 DNA: TGTGCCACCAGTGATTTGCCCCCTGGTAGGACAGGGGGCAGGAATGAGCAGTTCTTC. Residues: CATSDLPPGRTGGRNEQFF.